The subject of this entry is one T cell receptor beta chain. There are 16 residues in the CDR3. The V segment lost 1 base and the J segment 3 bases; nucleotides outside the gene matches: 1. CDR1 and CDR2 from the germline V gene are SGHTA and FQGNSA. Libraries were prepared by immunoSEQ multiplex PCR; TCRdb keeps only in-frame clonotypes and omits some of them. The sample shows some 700,000 clones, 70% to 90% of them seen only once. The record originates from a study of shared T cell receptors in the human thymus. This sample was shared with a second study, whose subject was human thymus T cells. That investigation notes: Finnish infants who were healthy and having corrective surgery for congenital heart defects made up the donors. Thymus pieces cut out during corrective heart surgery were the tissue that was used. Among unrelated individuals, related research reported thymic repertoires that overlapped highly.

V and J are TRBV7-2 and TRBJ2-2; 11 bases are a match to TRBD2. Sequencing input: thymocytes. The TCR originated in a girl under two years old with a congenital heart defect. The CDR3 loop is CASSLGLAGYTGELFF. CDR3 sequence (DNA): TGTGCCAGCAGCTTAGGACTAGCGGGATACACCGGGGAGCTGTTTTTT.